This TCR beta chain was retrieved from a study of cytomegalovirus exposure and HLA in healthy donors. The PCR used 60 Vbeta and 13 Jbeta primers. Methods used by the authors: The authors later counted 65 million to 80 million unique TCR beta chains, around 9.9 million of them shared. Method: immunoSEQ multiplex PCR; TCRdb's copy keeps in-frame clones and lacks some. Clone size and V and J calls were adopted from that table, with D and trimming inferred from the DNA. The sample comprises 200,000 to 250,000 clones, roughly 84% of which are singletons, and roughly 0.71% rests with the top ten. Germline assignment: CDR1 SNHLY and CDR2 FYNNEI. The CDR3 has 15 amino acids. Trimming removed 6 bases from V and 5 bases from J; junction bases left unmatched: 9. Study results and limitations: In vitro testing confirmed three CMV-associated chains as specific for CMV antigens. The majority of TCR sequences were rare, yet some public TCRs appeared in many donors. Per published reports, the classifier diagnosed cytomegalovirus status with high specificity and sensitivity.

Turning to this clone: The antigen remains undetermined.

The chain is built from TRBV2 and TRBJ1-2; 10 bases align to TRBD1. Sequencing was done on a sample of PBMCs. This receptor was identified in a boy between 2 and 10 years old in good health and CMV-seronegative. The CDR3 DNA follows: TGTGCCAGCAGAGAGACAGGGGGCGCCCGGTATGGCTACACCTTC. Translated: CASRETGGARYGYTF. The full variable domain, with the rest looked up from reference TRBV2 and TRBJ1-2, is EPEVTQTPSHQVTQMGQEVILRCVPISNHLYFYWYRQILGQKVEFLVSFYNNEISEKSEIFDDQFSVERPDGSNFTLKIRSTKLEDSAMYFCASRETGGARYGYTFGSGTRLTVV.